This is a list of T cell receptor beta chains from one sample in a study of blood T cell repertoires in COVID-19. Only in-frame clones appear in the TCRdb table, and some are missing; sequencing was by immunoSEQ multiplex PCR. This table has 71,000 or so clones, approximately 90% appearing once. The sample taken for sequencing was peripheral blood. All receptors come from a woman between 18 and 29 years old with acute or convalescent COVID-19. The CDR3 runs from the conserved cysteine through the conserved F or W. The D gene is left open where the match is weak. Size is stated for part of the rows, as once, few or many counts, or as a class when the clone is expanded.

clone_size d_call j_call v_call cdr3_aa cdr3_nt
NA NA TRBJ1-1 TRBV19 CASSTSMNTEAFF TGTGCCAGTAGTACATCCATGAACACTGAAGCTTTCTTT
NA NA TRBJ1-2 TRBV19 CASRLDSNYGYTF TGTGCCAGTAGATTGGACAGTAACTATGGCTACACCTTC
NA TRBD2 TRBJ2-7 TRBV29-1 CSVELSGSSYEQYF TGCAGCGTTGAGCTTAGCGGGAGCTCCTACGAGCAGTACTTC
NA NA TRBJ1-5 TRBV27 CASSFSGQSNQPQHF TGTGCCAGCAGTTTTAGCGGACAAAGCAATCAGCCCCAGCATTTT
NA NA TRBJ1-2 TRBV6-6 CASSYIRNSYGYTF TGTGCCAGCAGTTATATCAGGAACTCCTATGGCTACACCTTC
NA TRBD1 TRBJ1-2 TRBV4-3 CASSQGQGANYGYTF TGCGCCAGCAGCCAAGGACAGGGGGCGAACTATGGCTACACCTTC
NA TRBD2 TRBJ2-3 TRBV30 CAWTSGIADTQYF TGTGCCTGGACTAGCGGTATCGCAGATACGCAGTATTTT
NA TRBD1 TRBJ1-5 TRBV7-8 CASSPTGVGNQPQHF TGTGCCAGCAGCCCCACAGGGGTTGGCAATCAGCCCCAGCATTTT
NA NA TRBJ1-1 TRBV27 CASSLLGGSVTEAFF TGTGCCAGCAGTTTATTGGGGGGAAGTGTCACTGAAGCTTTCTTT
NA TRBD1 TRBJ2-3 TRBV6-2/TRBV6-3 CASSETGVGADTQYF TGTGCCAGCAGTGAGACAGGGGTCGGTGCAGATACGCAGTATTTT
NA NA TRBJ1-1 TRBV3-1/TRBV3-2 CASSQSGTEAFF TGTGCCAGCAGCCAATCAGGGACTGAAGCTTTCTTT
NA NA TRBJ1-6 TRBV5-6 CASSLGTKSSPLHF TGTGCCAGCAGCTTGGGGACAAAAAGTTCACCCCTCCACTTT
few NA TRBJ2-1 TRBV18 CASSPDGTAYNEQFF TGTGCCAGCTCACCAGATGGGACTGCGTACAATGAGCAGTTCTTC
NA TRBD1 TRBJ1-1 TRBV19 CASSRDRVVTEAFF TGTGCCAGTAGCCGGGACAGGGTGGTCACTGAAGCTTTCTTT
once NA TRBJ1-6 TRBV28 CASIPRLGRGSDSPLHF TGTGCCAGCATCCCCCGGTTGGGGAGGGGGTCTGATTCACCCCTCCACTTT
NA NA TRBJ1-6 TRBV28 CASRVGGQQSPLHF TGTGCCAGCAGAGTGGGGGGGCAACAGTCACCCCTCCACTTT
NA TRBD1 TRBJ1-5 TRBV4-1 CASSLTDRDNQPQHF TGCGCCAGCAGCCTCACGGACAGGGACAATCAGCCCCAGCATTTT
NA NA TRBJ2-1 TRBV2 CASKIAYYNEQFF TGTGCCAGCAAGATAGCCTATTACAATGAGCAGTTCTTC
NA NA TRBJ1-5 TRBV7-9 CASSFSGGNQPQHF TGTGCCAGCAGCTTCAGCGGGGGAAATCAGCCCCAGCATTTT
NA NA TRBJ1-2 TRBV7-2 CASRAGGGYGYTF TGTGCCAGCAGGGCGGGGGGCGGCTATGGCTACACCTTC
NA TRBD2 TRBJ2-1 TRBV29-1 CSVEGQSWSGDYNEQFF TGCAGCGTTGAAGGCCAGAGCTGGAGCGGGGACTACAATGAGCAGTTCTTC
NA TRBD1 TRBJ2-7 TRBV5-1 CASSLGTGGPTYEQYF TGCGCCAGCAGCTTGGGAACAGGGGGCCCCACCTACGAGCAGTACTTC
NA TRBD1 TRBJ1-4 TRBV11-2 CASSLDQQGLGEKLFF TGTGCCAGCAGCTTAGATCAACAGGGGTTAGGCGAAAAACTGTTTTTT
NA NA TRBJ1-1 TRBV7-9 CASSLTSNTEAFF TGTGCCAGCAGCTTAACTTCGAACACTGAAGCTTTCTTT
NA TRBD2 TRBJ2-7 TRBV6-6 CASSAGTTYEQYF TGTGCCAGCAGTGCCGGGACTACCTACGAGCAGTACTTC
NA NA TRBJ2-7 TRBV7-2 CASSSDYEQYF TGTGCCAGCAGCTCAGACTACGAGCAGTACTTC
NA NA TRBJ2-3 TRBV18 CASRRSGSTDTQYF TGTGCCAGCCGGAGGAGCGGTTCCACAGATACGCAGTATTTT
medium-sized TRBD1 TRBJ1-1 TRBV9 CASSVGTGSTEAFF TGTGCCAGCAGCGTCGGGACAGGGAGCACTGAAGCTTTCTTT
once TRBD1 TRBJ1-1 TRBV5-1 CASSLLSGTVNTEAFF TGCGCCAGCAGCCTTTTGTCAGGGACAGTGAACACTGAAGCTTTCTTT
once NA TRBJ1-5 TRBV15 CATSREEVDLYANSNQPQHF TGTGCCACCAGCAGAGAAGAGGTAGACCTATACGCTAATAGCAATCAGCCCCAGCATTTT
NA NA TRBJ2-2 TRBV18 CASSPTGIENGELFF TGTGCCAGCTCACCGACAGGAATCGAGAACGGGGAGCTGTTTTTT
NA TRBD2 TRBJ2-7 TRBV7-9 CASSPGLAGVFYEQYF TGTGCCAGCAGTCCGGGACTAGCGGGAGTTTTCTACGAGCAGTACTTC
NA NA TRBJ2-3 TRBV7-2 CASSLQPPRLSRKDTQYF TGTGCCAGCAGCTTACAGCCGCCCCGACTGAGTCGGAAAGATACGCAGTATTTT
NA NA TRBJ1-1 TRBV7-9 CASSLVQGKTEAFF TGTGCCAGCAGCTTAGTACAGGGAAAAACTGAAGCTTTCTTT
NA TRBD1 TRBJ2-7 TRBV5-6 CASSLGQAREQYF TGTGCCAGCAGCCTCGGACAGGCCCGCGAGCAGTACTTC
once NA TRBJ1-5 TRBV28 CASSFRRGLSDQPQHF TGTGCCAGCAGTTTTCGGAGAGGGTTATCGGATCAGCCCCAGCATTTT
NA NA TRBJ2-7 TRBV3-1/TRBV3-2 CASSPPAAYEQYF TGTGCCAGCAGCCCCCCGGCGGCCTACGAGCAGTACTTC
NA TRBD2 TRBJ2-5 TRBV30 CAWSVPGRGVWTQYF TGTGCCTGGAGTGTCCCCGGGAGGGGAGTATGGACCCAGTACTTC
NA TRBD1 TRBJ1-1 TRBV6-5 CASSLDGTAVWEAFF TGTGCCAGCAGTCTTGACGGGACAGCAGTGTGGGAAGCTTTCTTT
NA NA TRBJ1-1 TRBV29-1 CSVAGTEAFF TGCAGCGTCGCCGGGACAGAAGCTTTCTTT
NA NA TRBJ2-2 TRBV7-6 CASRSGSETGELFF TGTGCCAGCAGAAGCGGGTCGGAAACCGGGGAGCTGTTTTTT
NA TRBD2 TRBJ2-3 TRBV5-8 CASSGAGGADTQYF TGTGCCAGCAGTGGAGCGGGAGGGGCAGATACGCAGTATTTT
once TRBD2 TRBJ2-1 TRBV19 CASSPQGLAGRNEQFF TGTGCCAGTAGTCCCCAAGGACTAGCGGGAAGGAATGAGCAGTTCTTC
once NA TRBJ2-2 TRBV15 CATSGGGYSRRTGELFF TGTGCCACCAGCGGAGGGGGCTATTCTAGACGCACCGGGGAGCTGTTTTTT
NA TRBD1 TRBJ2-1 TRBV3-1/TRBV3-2 CASSQFPGQGNNEQFF TGTGCCAGCAGCCAATTTCCGGGACAGGGTAACAATGAGCAGTTCTTC
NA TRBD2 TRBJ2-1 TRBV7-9 CASSPWTSGTYNEQFF TGTGCCAGCAGCCCCTGGACTAGCGGAACCTACAATGAGCAGTTCTTC
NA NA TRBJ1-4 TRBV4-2 CASSQGQDNEKLFF TGTGCCAGCAGCCAGGGGCAGGACAATGAAAAACTGTTTTTT
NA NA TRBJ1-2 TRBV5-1 CASSLEPRENGYTF TGCGCCAGCAGCTTGGAACCCCGGGAAAATGGCTACACCTTC
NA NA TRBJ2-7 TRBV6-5 CASSRKTRQGEQYF TGTGCCAGCAGTCGGAAGACTAGACAGGGCGAGCAGTACTTC
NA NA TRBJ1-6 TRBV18 CASSPRARGDSPLHF TGTGCCAGCTCACCACGGGCCAGGGGTGATTCACCCCTCCACTTT
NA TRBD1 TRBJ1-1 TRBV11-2 CASSLAGGNEAFF TGTGCCAGCAGCTTAGCAGGGGGTAATGAAGCTTTCTTT